This TCR beta chain derives from a study of blood T cell repertoires in COVID-19 (dated by TCRdb to the early 2020s). About the investigation overall: Samples covering the acute and convalescent phases of COVID-19 were provided by collaborators in the United States, Italy and Spain. HLA class I and class II types, where available, came from metadata supplied by the sample provider rather than from assay-based typing. The material from the prospective study consisted of cDNA or gDNA derived from T cells, B-cell-depleted T cells, or PBMCs. Subjects who had been exposed to COVID-19, were actively infected with it, or had recovered from it provided the deeply sampled blood TCRbeta repertoires that made up the dataset. The repertoires were released in a freely available public database intended as a resource for research on the immune response to SARS-CoV-2. Sample metadata almost always included a de-identified subject ID, COVID-19 status, age in years and sex. Samples came from the ongoing ImmuneRACE study (first 160 participants) plus 1,254 subjects from 6 global collaborators.

A second Seattle source provided samples from volunteer blood donors who had recovered from COVID-19. The collaborating institutions used their own protocols to collect whole blood in K2EDTA tubes. Collaborator samples were shipped for TCRbeta analysis as frozen whole blood, isolated PBMCs, or DNA extracted from either sample type. Broad study findings and their caveats: The quantity of clinical and demographic metadata differed by source and by participant and was supplied without curation.

The CDR3 contains 17 residues, cysteine and phenylalanine counted. Only CDR3 DNA remains: 51 bases, in frame from the first base. The junction shows trimming of 4 bases on V and 3 bases on J, plus 21 bases between the germline ends. The germline V gene gives CDR1 as LGHNT and CDR2 as FRNRAP. Worth noting for this clone: What this receptor recognizes is not known. Qualities for individual bases were not recorded, and no much larger clone is one base off.

TCRbeta CDR3 regions were amplified from genomic DNA by means of the immunoSEQ Assay, a bias-controlled multiplex PCR. From the authors' description of their analysis: The number of nucleated cells in each sample was estimated from the amplification of reference gene primers within the assay. Sequence reads were collapsed and filtered to measure the absolute abundance of every unique TCRbeta CDR3 rearrangement. Productive Simpson clonality was computed per sample as the square root of Simpson's diversity index over productive rearrangements. TCRdb carries this immuneACCESS record with in-frame sequences only. Its versions omit some clonotypes, under half of them owing to an unresolved V gene in the studies checked, with the rest unexplained. The V and J calls and clone size were taken over from that table, and D and trimming were inferred from the DNA. The sample records roughly 280,000 clones, around 90% of which are singletons. About 2% of the sample is in the top ten clones.

Sequencing input: peripheral blood. This TCR was recovered from a woman aged 45 to 65 who had recovered from COVID-19. The chain joins TRBV12-5 to TRBJ1-2; the D gene is perhaps TRBD1, on 5 matching bases. The CDR3 region has the sequence CASGSPRGEGTDYGYTF. The sequenced DNA is TGTGCTAGTGGTTCTCCTCGGGGGGAGGGGACCGACTATGGCTACACCTTC. The entire variable domain, with the stretches around the CDR3 drawn from the reference TRBV12-5 and TRBJ1-2 proteins, is DARVTQTPRHKVTEMGQEVTMRCQPILGHNTVFWYRQTMMQGLELLAYFRNRAPLDDSGMPKDRFSAEMPDATLATLKIQPSEPRDSAVYFCASGSPRGEGTDYGYTFGSGTRLTVV.